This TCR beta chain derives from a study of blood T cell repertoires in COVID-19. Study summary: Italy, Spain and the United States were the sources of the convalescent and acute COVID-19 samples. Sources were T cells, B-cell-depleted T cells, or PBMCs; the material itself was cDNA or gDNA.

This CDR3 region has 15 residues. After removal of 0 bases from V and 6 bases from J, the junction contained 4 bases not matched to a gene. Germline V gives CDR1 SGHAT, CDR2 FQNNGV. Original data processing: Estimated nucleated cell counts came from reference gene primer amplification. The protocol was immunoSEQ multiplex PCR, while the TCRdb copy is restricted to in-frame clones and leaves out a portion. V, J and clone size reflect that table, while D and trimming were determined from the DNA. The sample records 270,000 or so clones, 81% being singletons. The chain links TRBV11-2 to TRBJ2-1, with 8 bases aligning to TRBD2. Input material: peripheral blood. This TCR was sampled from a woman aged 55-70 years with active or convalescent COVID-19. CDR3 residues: CASSLEPSGFNEQFF. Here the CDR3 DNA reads TGTGCCAGCAGCTTAGAACCTAGCGGGTTCAATGAGCAGTTCTTC.